The 27 T cell receptor beta chains below were found in one sample sequenced in a study of blood T cells in healthy people across ages. A second PCR, run for about 7 to 11 cycles, used a sample-barcoded 5' primer plus a J-beta primer mix. TCRdb called the 5' RACE reads again in MiXCR, with one record for every CDR3 protein. Among 1,800,000 or so distinct CDR3 sequences listed, 30% to 40% were seen once. Sample: blood. These receptors originate from a human donor in good health.

The chain recombines TRBV11-3 with TRBJ2-2; possibly TRBD2 for D (5 bases). V was trimmed by 5 bases and J by 7 bases, leaving 17 bases between them. Looked up from germline, CDR1 is SGHNT and CDR2 is YENEEA. The CDR3 is made up of 15 amino acids. The CDR3 reads CASSAGSWRIGELFF. The CDR3 nucleotides are TGTGCCAGCAGCGCGGGTTCGTGGCGAATCGGGGAGCTGTTTTTT.

V usage is TRBV15 and J usage is TRBJ1-4, with TRBD1 identical over 8 bases. The V gene's germline CDR1 is LNHNV and CDR2 YYDKDF (reference sequence). CDR3 size: 15 residues. Trimming at V came to 3 bases and at J to 8 bases, leaving 8 bases not matched to a gene. The DNA for the CDR3 is TGTGCCACCAGCAGCCGGGACAGGTTCTACGAAAAACTGTTTTTT. This encodes CATSSRDRFYEKLFF.

This rearrangement joins TRBV7-9 to TRBJ2-1; tentatively, D is TRBD1 or TRBD2 (5 bases each). The J call may be mistaken, given a closer DNA end match to TRBJ2-7. Germline V gives CDR1 SEHNR, CDR2 FQNEAQ (reference sequence). The CDR3 runs to 15 residues. CDR3 residues: CASSFPGSSYNEQYF. The DNA for the CDR3 is TGTGCCAGCAGCTTCCCAGGGAGCTCCTACAATGAGCAGTACTTC.

There are a few counts of this clonotype. CDR3 in amino acids: CASSPPRASGGETQYF. The CDR3 nucleotides read TGTGCCAGCAGCCCGCCAAGGGCTAGCGGGGGAGAGACCCAGTACTTC. This chain joins TRBV7-2 and TRBJ2-5, with 10 bases identical to TRBD2. Looked up from germline, CDR1 is SGHTA and CDR2 is FQGNSA. V shed 5 bases, J shed 4 bases, and the junction held 10 bases outside the gene matches. The CDR3 spans 16 residues.

The chain carries TRBV12-3 or TRBV12-4 and TRBJ2-7; D unresolved. Judging by the DNA end, TRBJ2-5 fits better; the J call may be wrong. This CDR3 has 14 amino acids. CDR3 in amino acids: CASSLWSFEETQYF. CDR3 coding DNA: TGTGCCAGCAGTTTATGGAGTTTCGAAGAGACCCAGTACTTC.

This clonotype was seen many times. This chain links TRBV6-2 or TRBV6-3 with TRBJ2-5; 10 bases are a match to TRBD2. V was clipped by 0 bases and J by 4 bases; unmatched bases: 8. The CDR3 totals 17 residues. Germline lookup yields CDR1 MNHEY and CDR2 SVGEGT. The CDR3 DNA reads as TGTGCCAGCAGTTACTCCGGGACTAGCGCCGGAGGAGAGACCCAGTACTTC. Protein product: CASSYSGTSAGGETQYF.

The rearrangement uses TRBV24-1 and TRBJ1-5; TRBD1 matches at 9 bases. V lost 5 bases to trimming and J lost 4 bases; unmatched junction nucleotides: 5. Germline CDR1 and CDR2: KGHDR and SFDVKD. CDR3 length: 15 amino acids. The DNA for the CDR3 is TGTGCCACCAGTGCCCAAGGGACAGGGAATCAGCCCCAGCATTTT. It codes for CATSAQGTGNQPQHF.

This clonotype was found many times. The CDR3 DNA is TGTGCCAGCAGCGTAGGGGGGACTAGTCAGGGGGAGACCCAGTACTTC. The encoded protein is CASSVGGTSQGETQYF. V gene TRBV9 combines with J gene TRBJ2-5, with 8 nucleotides matching TRBD2. This CDR3 is built from 16 residues. V lost 0 bases to trimming and J lost 5 bases; unmatched junction nucleotides: 9. CDR1 and CDR2 (germline): SGDLS, YYNGEE.

This clonotype has a handful of counts. The chain joins TRBV20-1 to TRBJ1-2; weak D call: TRBD1 (5 bases). This CDR3 is built from 13 residues. V lost 0 bases to trimming and J lost 5 bases, with 10 bases between them. The V gene's germline CDR1 is DFQATT and CDR2 SNEGSKA (reference sequence). The CDR3 DNA reads TGCAGTGCTAGAGATACAGGCAGATATGGCTACACCTTC. Amino acid sequence: CSARDTGRYGYTF.

The chain carries TRBV7-9 and TRBJ1-2; D is ambiguous. This CDR3 has 13 amino acids. The germline CDR1 and CDR2 sequences are SEHNR and FQNEAQ (reference sequence). With 5 bases removed from V and 8 bases from J, the gap between germline ends came to 15 bases. The CDR3 DNA reads TGTGCCAGCAGCCTCGCCCTGACGGGGGGCTACACCTTC. Protein sequence: CASSLALTGGYTF.

The V call is TRBV29-1, the J call TRBJ2-3, with 14 bases fitting TRBD2. V lost 8 bases to trimming and J lost 0 bases; unmatched junction nucleotides: 10. The length of the CDR3 is 17 residues. The germline gives CDR1 SQVTM, CDR2 ANQGSEA. The CDR3 DNA is TGCAGCACAGGTCCCGGGACTAGCGGGGGAAGCACAGATACGCAGTATTTT. Translating it yields CSTGPGTSGGSTDTQYF.

The chain combines TRBV6-5 with TRBJ2-5; TRBD2 agrees at 8 bases. This CDR3 is 15 amino acids long. Germline V gene lookup returns CDR1 MNHEY and CDR2 SVGAGI. Trimming at V came to 6 bases and at J to 3 bases, leaving 9 bases not matched to a gene. The CDR3 loop reads CASSHSGAMKETQYF. The CDR3 nucleotides read TGTGCCAGCAGCCATAGCGGGGCGATGAAAGAGACCCAGTACTTC.

This clonotype came up a few times. This rearrangement joins TRBV7-2 to TRBJ2-7; no definite D call. The germline CDR1 and CDR2 sequences are SGHTA and FQGNSA. V lost 2 bases to trimming and J lost 3 bases, with 8 bases between them. The CDR3 totals 13 residues. DNA for the CDR3: TGTGCCAGCAGCTTAAACCGGTACTACGAGCAGTACTTC. Protein sequence: CASSLNRYYEQYF.

The rearrangement uses TRBV25-1 and TRBJ2-5; D is possibly TRBD2 (6 bases). The V gene lost 1 base and the J gene lost 11 bases, with 11 bases spanning the gap. CDR1 and CDR2 from the germline V gene are MGHDK and SYGVNS. This CDR3 is 12 amino acids long. In DNA form, the CDR3 reads TGTGCCAGCAGTGAATTGGGGGAGGTGCAGTACTTC. Translating it yields CASSELGEVQYF.

This clonotype was seen a few times. The V call is TRBV14, the J call TRBJ2-1, with D maybe TRBD1 (5 bases). CDR3 length: 12 residues. Looked up from germline, CDR1 is SGHDN and CDR2 is FVKESK. Deletions cut 4 bases from V and 10 bases from J, with 11 bases between. The CDR3 sequence is CASSPIGVEQFF. The CDR3, as DNA: TGTGCCAGCAGCCCGATAGGGGTAGAGCAGTTCTTC. The full variable domain, rest sourced from reference TRBV14 and TRBJ2-1, is EAGVTQFPSHSVIEKGQTVTLRCDPISGHDNLYWYRRVMGKEIKFLLHFVKESKQDESGMPNNRFLAERTGGTYSTLKVQPAELEDSGVYFCASSPIGVEQFFGPGTRLTVL.

This clonotype has just a few counts. The chain recombines TRBV9 with TRBJ2-3; D might be TRBD2 (6 bases). Per germline, CDR1 SGDLS and CDR2 YYNGEE. The CDR3 consists of 16 residues. V dropped 4 bases and J dropped 1 base, with 16 bases sitting between them. This CDR3 is CASSPYTGEGTDTQYF. DNA of the CDR3: TGTGCCAGCAGCCCCTATACGGGGGAAGGCACAGATACGCAGTATTTT.

This clonotype was counted between two and nine times. CDR3 coding DNA: TGTGCCAGCAGTTATGAAGGTTTCTATGGCTACACCTTC. Translating it yields CASSYEGFYGYTF. The V gene is TRBV6-6, the J gene TRBJ1-2, with D unclear. This CDR3 contains 13 residues. CDR1 MNHNY and CDR2 SVGAGI come from the germline V gene (reference sequence). With 3 bases removed from V and 4 bases from J, the gap between germline ends came to 9 bases.

V gene TRBV7-2 combines with J gene TRBJ2-1; TRBD1 matches 7 bases. V shed 5 bases, J shed 9 bases, and the junction held 4 bases outside the gene matches. CDR1 and CDR2 (germline): SGHTA, FQGNSA. The CDR3 runs to 12 residues. The CDR3 nucleotides are TGTGCCAGCAGCGTCAACAGGGGTGAGCAGTTCTTC. Translated: CASSVNRGEQFF.

The chain combines TRBV27 with TRBJ2-1; no reliable D call. CDR3 length: 16 residues. V gave up 6 bases and J gave up 1 base, with 16 bases separating them. Germline V gene lookup returns CDR1 MNHEY and CDR2 SMNVEV (reference sequence). The CDR3 sequence: CASSPEVSKSYNEQFF. The CDR3 coding sequence is TGTGCCAGCAGCCCCGAGGTATCCAAATCCTACAATGAGCAGTTCTTC.

The rearrangement links TRBV7-6 to TRBJ2-1, with 8 nucleotides matching TRBD1. The CDR3 consists of 15 residues. Trimming at V came to 5 bases and at J to 0 bases, leaving 3 bases not matched to a gene. Germline CDR1 reads SGHVS; CDR2 reads FNYEAQ. The DNA for the CDR3 is TGTGCCAGCAGCACCACAGGGGGCTCCTACAATGAGCAGTTCTTC. This encodes CASSTTGGSYNEQFF. The whole variable domain, remainder taken from reference TRBV7-6 and TRBJ2-1, is GAGVSQSPRYKVTKRGQDVALRCDPISGHVSLYWYRQALGQGPEFLTYFNYEAQQDKSGLPNDRFSAERPEGSISTLTIQRTEQRDSAMYRCASSTTGGSYNEQFFGPGTRLTVL.

This clonotype was seen only a few times. Written as DNA, the CDR3 is TGTGCCAGCTCACCGCCGGCACAGGGGGCGGGCGAGCAGTACTTC. Translating it yields CASSPPAQGAGEQYF. This rearrangement joins TRBV18 to TRBJ2-7; TRBD1 aligns across 9 bases. This CDR3 comprises 15 residues. CDR1 and CDR2 (germline): KGHSH, LQKENI. V was clipped by 3 bases and J by 6 bases; unmatched bases: 9.

The chain carries TRBV7-2 and TRBJ2-2; no definite D call. Germline CDR1 is SGHTA and CDR2 is FQGNSA. The CDR3 runs to 15 residues. V was shortened by 1 base and J by 0 bases, with 6 bases between the two germline ends. The CDR3 reads CASSLEIANTGELFF. CDR3 DNA sequence: TGTGCCAGCAGCTTAGAAATCGCGAACACCGGGGAGCTGTTTTTT.

Concerning this clonotype: A much larger clonotype is one base distant, so this may be a read error. DNA of the CDR3: TGTGCCAGCAGCTCGACTTACTCTGGGGCCAACGTCCGGACTTTC. Amino acids: CASSSTYSGANVRTF. This chain connects TRBV7-9 to TRBJ2-6, with TRBD1 as a possible D gene (5 bases). Germline V gene lookup returns CDR1 SEHNR and CDR2 FQNEAQ (reference sequence). The CDR3 runs 15 residues.

With respect to this clonotype: One junction end disagrees with the germline gene, perhaps due to a read error. The chain joins TRBV13 to TRBJ2-5, with 7 positions matching TRBD1. TRBJ2-7 explains the end of the DNA better; the J call may be wrong. The germline V gene has CDR1 PRHDT and CDR2 FYEKMQ (reference sequence). The CDR3 totals 13 residues. The chain's CDR3 is CACSSGQHYEQYF. The DNA of the CDR3 is TGTGCCTGCAGCTCGGGACAGCACTACGAGCAGTACTTC.

The chain combines TRBV12-3 or TRBV12-4 with TRBJ2-1; 8 nucleotides agree with TRBD2. V lost 8 bases and J lost 4; bases outside the gene matches: 16. The CDR3 is made up of 17 amino acids. CDR3 in DNA: TGTGCCAGCGTCCCGGTGGCGGGGGGCCCTCTATACAATGAGCAGTTCTTC. This encodes CASVPVAGGPLYNEQFF.

This clonotype has a handful of counts. At one of its ends the junction is not consistent with the germline gene, which may arise from a read error. The DNA for the CDR3 is TGCGCCAGCAGCTTGGAGCCAACTAATGAAAGACTGTTTTTT. Amino acid sequence: CASSLEPTNERLFF. The rearrangement joins TRBV5-1 to TRBJ1-4; D is undetermined. There are 14 residues in the CDR3. Germline V gene lookup returns CDR1 SGHRS and CDR2 YFSETQ.

This chain uses TRBV6-2 or TRBV6-3 with TRBJ2-1, with TRBD2 matching 10 bases. Germline values: CDR1 MNHEY, CDR2 SVGEGT. V trimming: 2 bases; J trimming: 6 bases; junction bases outside the gene matches: 13. The CDR3 has 18 amino acids. The CDR3 DNA reads as TGTGCCAGCAGTTACCCCGGGTGGAGCGGGGGGGCCGTCAATGAGCAGTTCTTC. This translates into CASSYPGWSGGAVNEQFF.